One and the same sample provided the 6 T cell receptor beta chains below, sequenced in a study of CD8+CD57+ T cells in acquired aplastic anemia. TCR beta VDJ and CDR3 profiles were obtained from a genomic DNA template. A single record per CDR3 protein comes from TCRdb applying MiXCR to the reads. Of some 180,000 distinct CDR3 sequences listed, 63% are singletons. Patients chosen for sequencing had shown CD8+CD57+ cell expansion by flow cytometry. Sequencing was performed on sorted CD4+, CD8+, or CD8+CD57+ T cells (not recorded which) from PBMCs. Every receptor here comes from a human donor with aplastic anemia.

The chain joins TRBV5-1 to TRBJ2-7; 7 bases are shared with TRBD2. Germline V gene sequence: CDR1 SGHRS, CDR2 YFSETQ. With 5 bases clipped from V and 2 bases from J, the junction kept 7 bases outside the gene matches. The CDR3 runs to 14 residues. The CDR3 DNA is TGCGCCAGCAGGGGGGGGACGGGGCCCTACGAGCAGTACTTC. Translation: CASRGGTGPYEQYF.

This clonotype was observed at least ten times. The rearrangement uses TRBV5-8 and TRBJ2-7, with 8 bases aligning to TRBD1. After removal of 1 base from V and 4 bases from J, the junction contained 4 bases not matched to a gene. The germline CDR1 and CDR2 sequences are SGHTS and YDEGEE. The CDR3 has 14 amino acids. The CDR3: CASSLPGGEYEQYF. The CDR3, as DNA: TGTGCCAGCAGCTTGCCAGGGGGCGAGTACGAGCAGTACTTC.

This clonotype was counted a single time. The gene calls are TRBV10-3 and TRBJ1-2; perhaps TRBD1 as D (6 bases). The V gene's germline CDR1 is ENHRY and CDR2 SYGVKD. Between the trimmed V and J ends, which lost 3 bases and 6 bases, there was a span of 14 bases. The CDR3 runs 14 residues. The DNA for the CDR3 is TGTGCCATCAGTGAAGGAGACAGGAGCCATGGCTACACCTTC. Translating it yields CAISEGDRSHGYTF.

V and J are TRBV7-3 and TRBJ2-1, with 9 bases identical to TRBD2. The CDR3 length is 15 residues. The trim removed 2 bases at V and 5 bases at J, leaving 4 bases unmatched. Germline lookup yields CDR1 SGHTA and CDR2 FQGTGA. The CDR3 spells CASSLVAGGNNEQFF. The CDR3 DNA follows: TGTGCCAGCAGCTTAGTTGCGGGAGGGAACAATGAGCAGTTCTTC. The complete variable domain, with remaining parts taken from reference TRBV7-3 and TRBJ2-1, reads GAGVSQTPSNKVTEKGKYVELRCDPISGHTALYWYRQSLGQGPEFLIYFQGTGAADDSGLPNDRFFAVRPEGSVSTLKIQRTERGDSAVYLCASSLVAGGNNEQFFGPGTRLTVL.

A word on this clonotype: A read error may be the cause here, since a much bigger clone is one base away. Since no conserved phenylalanine or tryptophan closes the CDR3, a read error is the likely cause. The genes are TRBV19 and TRBJ2-7; tentative D call: TRBD2 (6 bases). Germline CDR1 is LNHDA and CDR2 is SQIVND (reference sequence). CDR3 size: 13 residues. The germline V and J ends were trimmed by 9 bases and 5 bases, with 17 bases remaining between them. This CDR3 is CASSQPGGNEQYS. As DNA, the CDR3 is TGTGCCAGCAGCCAACCTGGAGGGAACGAGCAGTACTCC.

The sample holds many counts of this clonotype. This chain uses TRBV11-2 with TRBJ2-7, with 8 bases aligning to TRBD1. The CDR3 consists of 14 residues. With 2 bases clipped from V and 6 bases from J, the junction kept 6 bases outside the gene matches. Germline V gene lookup returns CDR1 SGHAT and CDR2 FQNNGV. The CDR3 loop is CASSLPQGASEQYF. In DNA, the CDR3 is TGTGCCAGCAGCTTACCTCAGGGGGCGAGCGAGCAGTACTTC.